This note documents a single T cell receptor beta chain sequence. The antigen this receptor binds is unknown. No quality values exist for individual bases; no much larger clone is one base distant. To sequence the TCRbeta CDR3 region, genomic DNA was isolated from the sorted cells. The immunoSEQ Assay was used for sequencing of TCRbeta CDR3 regions. Held by TCRdb, this immuneACCESS table contains in-frame sequences only and omits some clones. Under half of the omission traces to an unresolved V gene where checked; the cause of the rest is unknown. Across this sample there are approximately 29,000 clones, with 79% seen only once. The ten largest clones add up to about 16% of the sample. The CDR3 has 14 amino acids, counting the end cysteine and phenylalanine. Kept here is only the CDR3 DNA, which spans 42 bases and is read in frame from base 1. Trimming costs V 3 bases and J 1 base, and their ends lie 7 bases apart. Based on the germline V gene, the CDR1 and CDR2 sequences are ENHRY and SYGVKD.

Patients with autoimmune disease history or receiving systemic immunosuppression were excluded from the trial. Peripheral blood for TCR sequencing was collected from all dose cohorts at baseline, on cycle 4 day 1, and on cycle 7 day 1. The samples were taken from a phase I, first-in-human, multicenter, open-label dose-escalation trial of ivuxolimab. Adults with locally advanced or metastatic melanoma, renal cell carcinoma, hepatocellular carcinoma or head and neck squamous cell carcinoma were enrolled in the trial. Before TCR sequencing, CD4+ and CD8+ T cells were separately sorted from peripheral blood. This specimen comes from a study of OX40 agonist ivuxolimab in advanced cancers. About the full investigation: Ivuxolimab, which targeted the costimulatory receptor OX40 (CD134), was an agonistic, fully human IgG2 monoclonal antibody. Intravenous ivuxolimab was administered to patients every 2 weeks at six dose levels: 0.01, 0.1, 0.3, 1.5, 3 and 10 mg/kg. Of the roughly 50 dose-escalation patients, hepatocellular carcinoma was present in about 20, melanoma in roughly 15, renal cell carcinoma in 9 and head and neck cancer in 9. A male proportion of 75% to 85% and a mean age of 60 years, ranging from 23 to 79, were recorded for the dose-escalation cohort. Patients were allowed to have had prior anti-PD-1, anti-PD-L1 or anti-CTLA-4 therapy, and 40% of the dose-escalation patients had been treated with checkpoint inhibitors. Partial responses were achieved by three dose-escalation patients, of whom one had hepatocellular carcinoma and two had cutaneous melanoma. Peripheral TCRbeta sequencing was intended to test whether TCR sequence diversity was altered and clonal T-cell expansion was caused by ivuxolimab. The paper covers the monotherapy dose-escalation part of the phase I ivuxolimab trial, which included N ≈ 57 patients. The investigation overall reported the following: After ivuxolimab, more expanded clones were found on average in CD8+ T cells than in CD4+ T cells. In the 0.1-3.0 mg/kg groups, partial responders had among the lowest normalized peripheral clonal expansion, particularly in CD8+ T cells. Which antigens the clonally expanded peripheral T cells were specific for was not determined. At doses of 0.1 to 3.0 mg/kg, clonal expansion of both CD4+ and CD8+ T cells in blood was seen between baseline and week 6. Low levels of normalized T-cell clonal expansion were also shown by some nonresponding patients.

The source material was CD4+ or CD8+ T cells sorted from blood, sampled in a trial of the OX40 agonist ivuxolimab. The sequence was obtained from an adult with an advanced solid tumor such as melanoma, head and neck, liver or kidney cancer. The chain couples TRBV10-3 to TRBJ1-5; TRBD1 is a possible D gene, resting on 6 matching bases. The DNA is as follows: TGTGCCATCAGTGACAGGGGAAGCAATCAGCCCCAGCATTTT. Protein translation: CAISDRGSNQPQHF.